Following are 15 T cell receptor beta chains from one sample sequenced in a study of T cell responses to AZD1222 COVID-19 vaccine. Data came from immunoSEQ multiplex PCR; TCRdb stores just in-frame clones and leaves some out. The data hold some 150,000 clones, with around 91% observed a single time. The sequences come from peripheral blood, collected on day 0 of AZD1222 vaccination. The receptors shown here come from an adult in good health.

This chain joins TRBV29-1 and TRBJ1-2, with 10 bases that match TRBD1. This CDR3 has 12 residues. Germline CDR1 SQVTM, CDR2 ANQGSEA. With V trimmed by 4 bases and J by 5 bases, 1 base remained unmatched. The CDR3 protein is CSVAGQGYGYTF. DNA for the CDR3: TGCAGCGTTGCGGGACAGGGGTATGGCTACACCTTC.

This sequence joins TRBV5-1 and TRBJ2-2; TRBD2 aligns across 7 bases. Unmatched junction bases numbered 6, after V lost 1 base and J lost 6 bases. This CDR3 is 15 amino acids long. The germline V gene has CDR1 SGHRS and CDR2 YFSETQ. CDR3 bases: TGCGCCAGCAGCTTGCTTGGCGGGAGTGCCGGGGAGCTGTTTTTT. Protein: CASSLLGGSAGELFF.

The chain joins TRBV28 to TRBJ2-2; possibly TRBD2 for D (7 bases). Trimming removed 7 bases at V and 0 bases at J, with 15 bases between. The CDR3 is 16 amino acids. The germline V gene encodes CDR1 MDHEN and CDR2 SYDVKM. The CDR3 loop reads CASTTWGGPNTGELFF. The CDR3 region has the DNA TGTGCCAGCACCACTTGGGGGGGCCCGAACACCGGGGAGCTGTTTTTT.

This chain connects TRBV5-1 to TRBJ2-5, with 11 positions matching TRBD2. The germline CDR1 and CDR2 sequences are SGHRS and YFSETQ. The trim removed 0 bases at V and 4 bases at J, leaving 5 bases unmatched. The length of the CDR3 is 16 residues. The CDR3 reads CASSLAGLAGGETQYF. Written as DNA, the CDR3 is TGCGCCAGCAGCTTGGCAGGTCTAGCGGGAGGAGAGACCCAGTACTTC.

This sequence joins TRBV7-9 and TRBJ1-4; 12 bases are a match to TRBD1. CDR1 and CDR2 (germline): SEHNR, FQNEAQ (reference sequence). The CDR3 covers 15 residues. V lost 5 bases and J lost 8; bases outside the gene matches: 6. The CDR3 reads CASSGPGQGAEKLFF. DNA of the CDR3: TGTGCCAGCAGCGGCCCGGGACAGGGGGCGGAAAAACTGTTTTTT.

The chain carries TRBV19 and TRBJ2-2; no clear D gene. The CDR3 has 12 residues. The ends were cut back, 2 bases at V and 6 bases at J, with 4 bases in the middle. CDR1 and CDR2 (germline): LNHDA, SQIVND (reference sequence). The CDR3 coding sequence is TGTGCCAGTAGTATAAGCCCCGGGGAGCTGTTTTTT. It specifies CASSISPGELFF. Supplemented by reference TRBV19 and TRBJ2-2, the full variable domain reads DGGITQSPKYLFRKEGQNVTLSCEQNLNHDAMYWYRQDPGQGLRLIYYSQIVNDFQKGDIAEGYSVSREKKESFPLTVTSAQKNPTAFYLCASSISPGELFFGEGSRLTVL.

CDR3 nucleotides: TGCGCCAGCAGCTTGGGAGGACAGTCTATTGATTCACCCCTCCACTTT. Residues: CASSLGGQSIDSPLHF. The V call is TRBV5-1, the J call TRBJ1-6, with D tentatively TRBD1 (6 bases). The CDR3 has 16 residues. Trimming removed 0 bases at V and 8 bases at J, with 15 bases between. In germline, CDR1 is SGHRS, CDR2 YFSETQ.

This rearrangement joins TRBV18 to TRBJ2-7, with no clear D. The germline CDR1 and CDR2 sequences are KGHSH and LQKENI. The CDR3 has 16 residues. Between the trimmed V and J ends, which lost 0 bases and 2 bases, there was a span of 14 bases. This CDR3 is CASSPPAWGGTYEQYF. The CDR3, as DNA: TGTGCCAGCTCACCACCGGCCTGGGGTGGGACCTACGAGCAGTACTTC.

The V and J genes are TRBV6-4 and TRBJ2-2; D may correspond to TRBD1 or TRBD2 (5 bases each). The length of the CDR3 is 15 residues. Trimming shortened V by 4 bases and J by 2 bases, and 11 bases separated the two germline ends. Germline-derived CDR1 and CDR2 are MRHNA and SNTAGT. CDR3 amino acids: CASSGPGDNTGELFF. The CDR3 nucleotides read TGTGCCAGCAGTGGCCCCGGGGACAACACCGGGGAGCTGTTTTTT.

The CDR3 spells CSAEGLAGETGELFF. CDR3 nucleotide sequence: TGCAGCGCCGAGGGACTAGCGGGAGAAACCGGGGAGCTGTTTTTT. The V call is TRBV29-1, the J call TRBJ2-2; TRBD2 agrees at 14 bases. J gave up 5 bases and V 7 bases, and 6 bases lay outside the gene matches. Germline assignment: CDR1 SQVTM and CDR2 ANQGSEA. The CDR3 consists of 15 residues.

The chain couples TRBV2 to TRBJ1-2; no clear D. Trimming stripped 3 bases from V and 8 bases from J, with 16 bases between. Germline V CDR1 and CDR2: SNHLY, FYNNEI. This CDR3 contains 14 residues. The CDR3 DNA is TGTGCCAGCAGTGACTGGTCCCGATCTAGGGGCTACACCTTC. Protein sequence: CASSDWSRSRGYTF.

The J gene is TRBJ2-7, the V gene TRBV10-3; 7 bases agree with TRBD2. With 10 bases clipped from V and 7 bases from J, the junction kept 13 bases outside the gene matches. CDR3 size: 13 residues. Germline V gene sequence: CDR1 ENHRY, CDR2 SYGVKD. As DNA, the CDR3 is TGTGCCACCGAATCGGCGGGAGCATGGGAGCAGTACTTC. Its protein is CATESAGAWEQYF.

CDR3 nucleotides: TGCGCCAGCAGCTTGGAGAGGTTAGGGGAAGGCTACGAGCAGTACTTC. It encodes CASSLERLGEGYEQYF. The chain joins TRBV5-1 to TRBJ2-7; maybe TRBD1 (5 bases). V lost 0 bases and J 3 bases, leaving 16 bases between the germline ends. The CDR3 runs 16 residues. Germline V gene lookup returns CDR1 SGHRS and CDR2 YFSETQ.

The rearrangement joins TRBV7-9 to TRBJ1-2; 9 nucleotides align to TRBD1. The CDR3 sequence is 15 residues long. The germline V gene encodes CDR1 SEHNR and CDR2 FQNEAQ (reference sequence). V was clipped by 1 base and J by 4 bases; unmatched bases: 4. The CDR3 here is CASSLGGTGIYGYTF. The CDR3 nucleotides read TGTGCCAGCAGCTTAGGGGGGACAGGGATCTATGGCTACACCTTC.

This clone has only one observation. The rearrangement links TRBV27 to TRBJ1-1; possibly TRBD1 for D (5 bases). CDR3 length equals 14 residues. Trimming cost V 6 bases and J 4 bases, with 15 bases left between them. CDR1 and CDR2 (germline): MNHEY, SMNVEV (reference sequence). CDR3 protein: CASRPWGEGTEAFF. CDR3 DNA sequence: TGTGCCAGCAGACCTTGGGGGGAGGGCACTGAAGCTTTCTTT.